The following is a T cell receptor beta chain sequence with its context. Clones were read by immunoSEQ multiplex PCR, and TCRdb kept only the in-frame ones, dropping some. There are hundreds of thousands of clones in the sample; roughly 70% occur only once, and around 1.6% lies in the top ten. The data belong to a study of shared clonotypes between healthy human individuals. This TCR was sampled from a woman younger than 45 in good health. Sequences were obtained from memory CD4+ T cells sorted from blood. As for subset: CD45RA-negative fraction.

The CDR3 reads CSIHRGGSTDTQYF. Written as DNA, the CDR3 is TGCAGCATCCATAGGGGGGGCAGCACAGATACGCAGTATTTT. The V gene is TRBV29-1, the J gene TRBJ2-3, with D possibly being TRBD2 (7 bases). CDR1 is SQVTM, CDR2 ANQGSEA, per germline. The germline V and J ends were trimmed by 8 bases and 0 bases, with 15 bases remaining between them. This CDR3 is 14 amino acids long.